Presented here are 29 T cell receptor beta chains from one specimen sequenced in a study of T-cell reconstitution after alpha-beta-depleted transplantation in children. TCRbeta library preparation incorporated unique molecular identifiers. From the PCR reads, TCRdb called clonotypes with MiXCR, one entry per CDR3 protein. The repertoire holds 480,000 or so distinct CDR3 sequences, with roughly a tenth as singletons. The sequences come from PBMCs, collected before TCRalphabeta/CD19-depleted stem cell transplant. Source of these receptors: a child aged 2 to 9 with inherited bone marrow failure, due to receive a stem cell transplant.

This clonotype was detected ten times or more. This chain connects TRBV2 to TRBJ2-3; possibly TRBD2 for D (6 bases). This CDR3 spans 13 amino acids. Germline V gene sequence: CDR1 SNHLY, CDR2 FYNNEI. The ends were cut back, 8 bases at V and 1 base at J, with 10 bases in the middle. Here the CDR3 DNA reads TGTGCCAGCCGAGGGGAGGGCACAGATACGCAGTATTTT. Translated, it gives CASRGEGTDTQYF.

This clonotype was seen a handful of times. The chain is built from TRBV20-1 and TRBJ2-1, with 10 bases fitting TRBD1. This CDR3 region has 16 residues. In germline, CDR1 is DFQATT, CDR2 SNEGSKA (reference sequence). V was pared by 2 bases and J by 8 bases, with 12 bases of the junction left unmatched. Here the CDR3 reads CSARHVRDRGKDEQFF. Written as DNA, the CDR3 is TGCAGTGCTAGACACGTCAGGGACAGGGGAAAAGATGAGCAGTTCTTC.

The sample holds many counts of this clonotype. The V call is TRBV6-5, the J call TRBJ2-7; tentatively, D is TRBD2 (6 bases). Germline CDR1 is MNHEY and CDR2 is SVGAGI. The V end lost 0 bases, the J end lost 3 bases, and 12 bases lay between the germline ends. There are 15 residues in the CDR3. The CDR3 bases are TGTGCCAGCAGTTACTCGATGGGGGGAAGCTACGAGCAGTACTTC. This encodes CASSYSMGGSYEQYF.

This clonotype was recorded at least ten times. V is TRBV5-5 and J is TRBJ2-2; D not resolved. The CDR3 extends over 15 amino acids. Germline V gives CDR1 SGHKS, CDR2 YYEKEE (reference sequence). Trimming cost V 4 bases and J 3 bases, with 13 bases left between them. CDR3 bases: TGTGCCAGCAGCCCGCTAAGGGCCTACACCGGGGAGCTGTTTTTT. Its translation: CASSPLRAYTGELFF. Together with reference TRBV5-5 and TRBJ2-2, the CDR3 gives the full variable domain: DAGVTQSPTHLIKTRGQQVTLRCSPISGHKSVSWYQQVLGQGPQFIFQYYEKEERGRGNFPDRFSARQFPNYSSELNVNALLLGDSALYLCASSPLRAYTGELFFGEGSRLTVL.

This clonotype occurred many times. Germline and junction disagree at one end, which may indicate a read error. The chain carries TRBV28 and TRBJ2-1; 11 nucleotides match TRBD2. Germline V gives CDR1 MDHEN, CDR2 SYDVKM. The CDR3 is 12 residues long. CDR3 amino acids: CASSSSSGGPVF. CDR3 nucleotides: TGTGCCAGCAGTTCCTCTAGCGGGGGGCCAGTCTTC.

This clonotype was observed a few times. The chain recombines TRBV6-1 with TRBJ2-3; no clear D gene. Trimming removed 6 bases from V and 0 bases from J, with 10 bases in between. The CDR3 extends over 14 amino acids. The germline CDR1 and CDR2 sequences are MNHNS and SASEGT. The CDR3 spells CASRQSPSTDTQYF. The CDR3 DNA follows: TGTGCCAGCAGACAGTCTCCTAGCACAGATACGCAGTATTTT.

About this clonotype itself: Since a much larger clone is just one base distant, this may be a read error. This CDR3 is CASASGTHGMEQNF. For the CDR3, the DNA is TGTGCCAGCGCCTCCGGGACGCACGGGATGGAGCAGAACTTC. The V call is TRBV5-4, the J call TRBJ2-7; D may match TRBD1 or TRBD2 (5 bases each). Germline lookup yields CDR1 SGHNT and CDR2 YYREEE (reference sequence). The CDR3 has 14 amino acids.

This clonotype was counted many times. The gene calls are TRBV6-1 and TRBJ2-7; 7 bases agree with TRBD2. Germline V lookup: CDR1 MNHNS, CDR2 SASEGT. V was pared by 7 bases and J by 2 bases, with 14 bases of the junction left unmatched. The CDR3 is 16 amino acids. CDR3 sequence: CASTLVAGVKTYEQYF. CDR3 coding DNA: TGTGCCAGCACCTTGGTGGCGGGAGTGAAGACCTACGAGCAGTACTTC.

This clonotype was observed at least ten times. CDR3 nucleotide sequence: TGTGCCAGCAGGGGGTCAAGAACGGGGGCGGCTGGGGCCAACGTCCTGACTTTC. This gives the protein CASRGSRTGAAGANVLTF. The genes are TRBV2 and TRBJ2-6; perhaps D is TRBD1 or TRBD2 (6 bases each). V was clipped by 6 bases and J by 2 bases, with 20 bases between them. Germline values: CDR1 SNHLY, CDR2 FYNNEI. The CDR3 has 18 amino acids.

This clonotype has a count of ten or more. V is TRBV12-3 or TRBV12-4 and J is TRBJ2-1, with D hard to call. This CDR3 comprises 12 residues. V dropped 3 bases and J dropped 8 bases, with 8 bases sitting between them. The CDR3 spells CASSFVIDEQFF. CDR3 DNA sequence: TGTGCCAGCAGTTTTGTCATCGATGAGCAGTTCTTC.

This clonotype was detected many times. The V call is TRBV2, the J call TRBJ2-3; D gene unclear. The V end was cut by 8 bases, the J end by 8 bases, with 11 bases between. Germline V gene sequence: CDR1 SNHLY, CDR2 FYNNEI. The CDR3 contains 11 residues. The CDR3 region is CASALQPTQYF. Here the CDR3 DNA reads TGTGCCAGCGCGCTGCAACCTACGCAGTATTTT.

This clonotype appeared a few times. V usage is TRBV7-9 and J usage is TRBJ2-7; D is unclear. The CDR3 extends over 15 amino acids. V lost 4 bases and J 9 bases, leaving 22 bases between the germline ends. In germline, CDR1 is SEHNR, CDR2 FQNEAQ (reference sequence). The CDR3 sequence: CASSSPASPKHVQYF. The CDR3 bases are TGTGCCAGCAGCTCACCGGCCTCCCCAAAACACGTGCAGTACTTC.

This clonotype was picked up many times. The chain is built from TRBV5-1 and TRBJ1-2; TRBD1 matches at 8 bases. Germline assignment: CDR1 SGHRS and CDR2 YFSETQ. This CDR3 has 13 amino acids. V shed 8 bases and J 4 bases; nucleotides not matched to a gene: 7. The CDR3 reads CASSRGLSYGYTF. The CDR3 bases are TGCGCCAGTTCCAGGGGGCTCAGCTATGGCTACACCTTC.

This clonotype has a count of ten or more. The CDR3 sequence: CASSYDRGFSGNTIYF. The CDR3 region has the DNA TGTGCCAGCAGCTACGACAGGGGTTTCTCTGGAAACACCATATATTTT. The chain employs TRBV7-2 and TRBJ1-3, with 8 bases fitting TRBD1. J was trimmed by 0 bases and V by 4 bases; bases with no gene match: 5. Germline V lookup: CDR1 SGHTA, CDR2 FQGNSA. CDR3 size: 16 residues. The variable domain in full, with the rest retrieved from reference TRBV7-2 and TRBJ1-3, is GAGVSQSPSNKVTEKGKDVELRCDPISGHTALYWYRQSLGQGLEFLIYFQGNSAPDKSGLPSDRFSAERTGGSVSTLTIQRTQQEDSAVYLCASSYDRGFSGNTIYFGEGSWLTVV.

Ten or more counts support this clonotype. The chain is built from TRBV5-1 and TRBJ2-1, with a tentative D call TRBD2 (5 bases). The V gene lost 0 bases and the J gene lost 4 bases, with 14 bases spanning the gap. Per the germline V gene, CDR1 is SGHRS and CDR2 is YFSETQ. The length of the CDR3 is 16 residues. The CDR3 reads CASSLVSANSYNEQFF. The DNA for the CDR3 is TGCGCCAGCAGCTTGGTTAGCGCCAACTCATACAATGAGCAGTTCTTC. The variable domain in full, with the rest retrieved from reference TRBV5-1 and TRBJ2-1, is KAGVTQTPRYLIKTRGQQVTLSCSPISGHRSVSWYQQTPGQGLQFLFEYFSETQRNKGNFPGRFSGRQFSNSRSEMNVSTLELGDSALYLCASSLVSANSYNEQFFGPGTRLTVL.

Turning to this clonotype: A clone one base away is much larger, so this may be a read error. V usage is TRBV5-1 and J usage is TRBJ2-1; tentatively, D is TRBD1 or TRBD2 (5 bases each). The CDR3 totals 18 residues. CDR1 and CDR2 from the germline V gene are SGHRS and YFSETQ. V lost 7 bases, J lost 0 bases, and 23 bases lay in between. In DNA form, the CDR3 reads TGCGCCAGCGGCCGGGTGCCTTTAGGGGAGTTCTCCTACAATGAGCAGTTCTTC. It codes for CASGRVPLGEFSYNEQFF.

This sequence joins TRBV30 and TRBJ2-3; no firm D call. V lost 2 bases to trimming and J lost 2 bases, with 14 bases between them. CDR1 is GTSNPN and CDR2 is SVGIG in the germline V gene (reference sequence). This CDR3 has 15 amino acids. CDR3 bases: TGTGCCTGGAGTCCCCTAGGGTTCCTCACAGATACGCAGTATTTT. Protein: CAWSPLGFLTDTQYF.

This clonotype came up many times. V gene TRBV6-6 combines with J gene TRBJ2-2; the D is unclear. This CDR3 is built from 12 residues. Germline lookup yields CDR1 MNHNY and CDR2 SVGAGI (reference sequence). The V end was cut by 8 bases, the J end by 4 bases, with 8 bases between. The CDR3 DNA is TGTGCCAGCGGGCGGAGCACCGGGGAGCTGTTTTTT. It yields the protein CASGRSTGELFF.

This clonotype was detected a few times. CDR3 sequence (DNA): TGTGCCACCAGTGATCCAGGGGTAGAGACCCAGTACTTC. Protein: CATSDPGVETQYF. This chain joins TRBV24-1 and TRBJ2-5, with a weak D call TRBD1 (6 bases). Germline CDR1 is KGHDR and CDR2 is SFDVKD. The CDR3 contains 13 residues. Trimming left V 3 bases short and J 4 bases short, with 8 bases between.

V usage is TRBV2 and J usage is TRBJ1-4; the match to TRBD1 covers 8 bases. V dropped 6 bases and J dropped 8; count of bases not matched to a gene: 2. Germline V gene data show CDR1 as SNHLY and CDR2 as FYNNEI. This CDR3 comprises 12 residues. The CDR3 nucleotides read TGTGCCAGCAGGGACAGGGCGGAAAAACTGTTTTTT. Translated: CASRDRAEKLFF.

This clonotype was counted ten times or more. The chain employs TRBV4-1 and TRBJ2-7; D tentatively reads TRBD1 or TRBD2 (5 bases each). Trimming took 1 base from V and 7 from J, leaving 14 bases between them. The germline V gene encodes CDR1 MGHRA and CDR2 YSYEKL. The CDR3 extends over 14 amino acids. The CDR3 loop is CASSQGVGDDEQYF. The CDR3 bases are TGCGCCAGCAGCCAAGGGGTGGGGGACGATGAGCAGTACTTC.

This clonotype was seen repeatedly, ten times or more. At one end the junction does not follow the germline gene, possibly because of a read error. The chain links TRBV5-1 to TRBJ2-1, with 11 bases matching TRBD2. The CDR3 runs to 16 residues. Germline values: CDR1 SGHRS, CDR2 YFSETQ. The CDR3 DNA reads TGCGCCAGCAGCCTTTCGACTAGCGGGGCCTGGAATGAACAGTTCTTC. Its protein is CASSLSTSGAWNEQFF. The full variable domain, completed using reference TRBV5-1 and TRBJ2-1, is KAGVTQTPRYLIKTRGQQVTLSCSPISGHRSVSWYQQTPGQGLQFLFEYFSETQRNKGNFPGRFSGRQFSNSRSEMNVSTLELGDSALYLCASSLSTSGAWNEQFFGPGTRLTVL.

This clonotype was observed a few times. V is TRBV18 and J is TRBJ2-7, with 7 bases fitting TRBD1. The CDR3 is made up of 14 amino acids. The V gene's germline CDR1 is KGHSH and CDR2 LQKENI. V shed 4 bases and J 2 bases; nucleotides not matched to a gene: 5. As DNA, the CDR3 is TGTGCCAGCTCACGGAGACAGGGAGCCTACGAGCAGTACTTC. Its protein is CASSRRQGAYEQYF.

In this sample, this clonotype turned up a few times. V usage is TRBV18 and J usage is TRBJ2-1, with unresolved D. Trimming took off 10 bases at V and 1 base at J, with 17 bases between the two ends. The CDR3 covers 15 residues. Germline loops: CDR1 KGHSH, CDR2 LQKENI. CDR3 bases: TGTGCCACCTCCTCAGTTTCTGATTCCTACAATGAGCAGTTCTTC. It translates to CATSSVSDSYNEQFF.

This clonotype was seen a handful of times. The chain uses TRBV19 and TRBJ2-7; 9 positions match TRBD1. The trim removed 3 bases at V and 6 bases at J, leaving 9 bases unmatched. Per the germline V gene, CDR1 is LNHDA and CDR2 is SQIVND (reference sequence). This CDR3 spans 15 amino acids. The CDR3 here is CASSIVTGTGSEQYF. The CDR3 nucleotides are TGTGCCAGTAGTATTGTCACCGGGACAGGGAGCGAGCAGTACTTC.

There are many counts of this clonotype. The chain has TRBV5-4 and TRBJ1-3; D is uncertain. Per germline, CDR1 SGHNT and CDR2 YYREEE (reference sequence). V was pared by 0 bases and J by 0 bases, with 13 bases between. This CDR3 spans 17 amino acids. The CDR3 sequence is CASSLDSSGISGNTIYF. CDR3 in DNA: TGTGCCAGCAGCTTGGATTCTTCGGGCATCTCTGGAAACACCATATATTTT.

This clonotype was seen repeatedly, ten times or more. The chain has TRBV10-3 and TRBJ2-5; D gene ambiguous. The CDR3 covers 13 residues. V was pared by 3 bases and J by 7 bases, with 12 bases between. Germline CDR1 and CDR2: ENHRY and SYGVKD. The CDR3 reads CAISDNRAPTQYF. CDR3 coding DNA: TGTGCCATCAGTGATAACAGAGCCCCGACCCAGTACTTC.

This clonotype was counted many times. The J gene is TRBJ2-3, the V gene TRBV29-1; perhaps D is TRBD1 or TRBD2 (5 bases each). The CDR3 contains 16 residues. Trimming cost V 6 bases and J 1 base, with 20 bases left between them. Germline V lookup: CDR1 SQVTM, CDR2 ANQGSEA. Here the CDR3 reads CSVRGFVRDGTDTQYF. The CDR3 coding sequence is TGCAGCGTAAGGGGTTTTGTCAGGGACGGCACAGATACGCAGTATTTT.

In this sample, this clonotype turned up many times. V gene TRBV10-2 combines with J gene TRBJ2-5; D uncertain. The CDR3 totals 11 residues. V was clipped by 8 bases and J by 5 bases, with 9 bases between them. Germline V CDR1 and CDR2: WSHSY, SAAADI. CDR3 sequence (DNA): TGCGCCAGCGGGCGTGGCGAGACCCAGTACTTC. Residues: CASGRGETQYF.